This section outlines one T cell receptor (beta chain) sequence together with its context. Its antigen remains unidentified. The data are from a study of cytomegalovirus exposure and HLA in healthy donors. General study points: The productive fraction for most TCR beta V segments was about 90% or about 30% in an earlier analysis. An apparent linkage of common viral pathogens to several of the most significant clusters emerged in a later analysis. Immune exposure data for these donors was limited to CMV serostatus. Reports indicated that the classifier achieved high specificity and sensitivity in diagnosing cytomegalovirus status.

The CDR3 is 13 amino acids. CDR1 is MDHEN, CDR2 SYDVKM, per germline. Researchers ran the PCR with 60 Vbeta and 13 Jbeta primers. Here immunoSEQ multiplex PCR was the method, and the copy in TCRdb shows in-frame clones only, minus some. The sample table includes 45,000 to 70,000 clones. This clonotype was sampled from a woman aged 45-65 years in good health and CMV-seropositive. The sequenced material came from PBMCs. V is TRBV28 and J is TRBJ2-5; TRBD1 or TRBD2 may be the D gene (5 bases each). The end of the DNA fits TRBJ2-7 better, so the J call may be wrong. The CDR3 coding sequence is TGTGCCAGCAGTTTAGGGGGCTCCTACGAGCAGTACTTC. Protein: CASSLGGSYEQYF.